Presented here are 3 T cell receptor beta chains from one specimen sequenced in a study of cytomegalovirus exposure and HLA in healthy donors. The PCR had 60 Vbeta and 13 Jbeta primers. Assay used: immunoSEQ multiplex PCR; TCRdb lists only in-frame clones, some missing. The sample yields about 190,000 clones, roughly 76% seen once. The sequenced sample consisted of PBMCs. These receptors all come from a man aged 35 to 55 in good health and CMV-seropositive.

The chain joins TRBV5-8 to TRBJ1-5, with D perhaps matching TRBD1 (6 bases). Germline values: CDR1 SGHTS, CDR2 YDEGEE. The CDR3 totals 12 residues. Trimming cost V 7 bases and J 5 bases, with 10 bases left between them. The CDR3 loop is CASCTGYQPQHF. The CDR3 nucleotides read TGTGCCAGCTGCACAGGGTATCAGCCCCAGCATTTT. Filled out from reference TRBV5-8 and TRBJ1-5, the complete variable domain reads EAGVTQSPTHLIKTRGQQATLRCSPISGHTSVYWYQQALGLGLQFLLWYDEGEERNRGNFPPRFSGRQFPNYSSELNVNALELEDSALYLCASCTGYQPQHFGDGTRLSIL.

The chain combines TRBV11-2 with TRBJ1-2; D not certain. The V gene lost 5 bases and the J gene lost 8 bases, with 24 bases spanning the gap. The CDR3 has 16 residues. From germline, CDR1 is SGHAT and CDR2 FQNNGV. CDR3 amino acids: CASSPITGRTIGGYTF. DNA for the CDR3: TGTGCCAGCAGCCCAATTACCGGGAGAACAATCGGGGGCTACACCTTC.

There are a few counts of this clone. This chain uses TRBV28 with TRBJ1-1, with D possibly matching TRBD1 (5 bases). Germline V gene sequence: CDR1 MDHEN, CDR2 SYDVKM. V was pared by 1 base and J by 9 bases, with 12 bases between. The CDR3 runs to 13 residues. In DNA form, the CDR3 reads TGTGCCAGCAGTTTATCTATGACAGCACAAGCTTTCTTT. This gives the protein CASSLSMTAQAFF.